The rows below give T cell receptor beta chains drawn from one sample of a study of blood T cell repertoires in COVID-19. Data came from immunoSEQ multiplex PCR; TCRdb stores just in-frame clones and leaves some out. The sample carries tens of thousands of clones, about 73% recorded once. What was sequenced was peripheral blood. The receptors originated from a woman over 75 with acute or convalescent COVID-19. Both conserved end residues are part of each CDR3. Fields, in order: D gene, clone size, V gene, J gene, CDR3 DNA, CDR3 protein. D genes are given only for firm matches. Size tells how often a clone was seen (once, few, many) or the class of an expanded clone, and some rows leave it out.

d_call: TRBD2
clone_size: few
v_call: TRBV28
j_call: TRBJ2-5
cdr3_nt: TGTGCCAGCAGTGTCGCACAGCCAACTAGCGGGCAAGAGACCCAGTACTTC
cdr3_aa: CASSVAQPTSGQETQYF

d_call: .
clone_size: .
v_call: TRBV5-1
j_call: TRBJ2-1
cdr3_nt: TGCGCCAGCAGACGGGATCGGAACAATGAGCAGTTCTTC
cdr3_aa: CASRRDRNNEQFF

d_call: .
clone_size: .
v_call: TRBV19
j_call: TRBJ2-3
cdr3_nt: TGTGCCAGTAAGACAGGGAGGTCGACTAGCACAGATACGCAGTATTTT
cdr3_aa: CASKTGRSTSTDTQYF

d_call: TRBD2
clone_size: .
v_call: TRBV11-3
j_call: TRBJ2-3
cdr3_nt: TGTGCCAGCAGCGCAGGGACTAGCGGGGAGGGGGATACGCAGTATTTT
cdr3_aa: CASSAGTSGEGDTQYF

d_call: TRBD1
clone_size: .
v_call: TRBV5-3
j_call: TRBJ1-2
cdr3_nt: TGTGCCAGAAGCTTGAAGGGGGCTACGGGTGGCTACACCTTC
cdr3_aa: CARSLKGATGGYTF

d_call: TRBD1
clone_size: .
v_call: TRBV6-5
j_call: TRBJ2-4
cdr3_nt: TGTGCCAGCACGGAGCACAGGGGCAAAAACATTCAGTACTTC
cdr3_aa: CASTEHRGKNIQYF

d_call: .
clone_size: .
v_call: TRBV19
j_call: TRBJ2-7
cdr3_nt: TGTGCCAGTAGGGGGGGTGACTCGCTTAACGAGCAGTACTTC
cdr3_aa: CASRGGDSLNEQYF

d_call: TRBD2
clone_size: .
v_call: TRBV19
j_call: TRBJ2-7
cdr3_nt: TGTGCCAGTAGTTATCGTGGTGCGGGAGAGGGCTACGAGCAGTACTTC
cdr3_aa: CASSYRGAGEGYEQYF

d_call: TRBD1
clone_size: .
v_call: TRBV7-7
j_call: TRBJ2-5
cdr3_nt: TGTGCCAGCAGCTTAGGGGGACAGGGCGGAGAGACCCAGTACTTC
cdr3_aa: CASSLGGQGGETQYF

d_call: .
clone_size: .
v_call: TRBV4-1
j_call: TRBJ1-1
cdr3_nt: TGCGCCAGCAGCCAACTCGGGTCCAGGGATCAAGCTTTCTTT
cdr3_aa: CASSQLGSRDQAFF

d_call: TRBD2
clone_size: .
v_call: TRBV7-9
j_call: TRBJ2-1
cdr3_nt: TGTGCCAGCAGTAGCGCTAGCGGATACAATGAGCAGTTCTTC
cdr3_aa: CASSSASGYNEQFF

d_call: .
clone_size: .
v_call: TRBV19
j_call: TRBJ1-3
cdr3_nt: TGTGCCAGTCAAGACGGGGGAAGACCTGGAAACACCATATATTTT
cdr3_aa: CASQDGGRPGNTIYF

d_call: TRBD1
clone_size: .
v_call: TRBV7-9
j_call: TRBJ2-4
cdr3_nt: TGTGCCAGCAGTCTTGCCGGGACAGGGGGATACATTCAGTACTTC
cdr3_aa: CASSLAGTGGYIQYF

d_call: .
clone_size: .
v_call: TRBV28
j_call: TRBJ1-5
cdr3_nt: TGTGCCAGCAGCCAGATAGGGCAGGGGCCTAGCAATCAGCCCCAGCATTTT
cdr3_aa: CASSQIGQGPSNQPQHF

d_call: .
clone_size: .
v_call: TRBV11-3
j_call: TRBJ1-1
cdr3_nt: TGTGCCGTTGGGTTGGAGGGGAACACTGAAGCTTTCTTT
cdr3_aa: CAVGLEGNTEAFF

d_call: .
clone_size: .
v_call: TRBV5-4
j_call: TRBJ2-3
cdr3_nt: TGTGCCAGCAGCCTCCCCCCTCGAGATACGCAGTATTTT
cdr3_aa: CASSLPPRDTQYF

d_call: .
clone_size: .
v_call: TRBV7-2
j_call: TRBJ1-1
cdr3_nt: TGTGCCAGCAGCCCCCACGGGGGTGGGAACACTGAAGCTTTCTTT
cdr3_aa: CASSPHGGGNTEAFF

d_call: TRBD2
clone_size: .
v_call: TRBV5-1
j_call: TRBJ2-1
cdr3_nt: TGCGCCAGCAGCTTGCAGCGGGAGGAGTTCGATGAGCAGTTCTTC
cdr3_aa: CASSLQREEFDEQFF

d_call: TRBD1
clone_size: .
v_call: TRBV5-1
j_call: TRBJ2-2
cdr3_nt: TGCGCCAGCAGCCTAACCGGGACAGGGATAGGAAACACCGGGGAGCTGTTTTTT
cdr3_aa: CASSLTGTGIGNTGELFF

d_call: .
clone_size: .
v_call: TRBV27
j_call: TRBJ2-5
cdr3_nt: TGTGCCAGCCGAGGACAGCGGGGGACCCAGTACTTC
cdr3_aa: CASRGQRGTQYF

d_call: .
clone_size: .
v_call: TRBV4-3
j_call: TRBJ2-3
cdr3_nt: TGCGCCAGCAGCCGGACGGTCGGAGGGCCGCAGTATTTT
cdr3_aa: CASSRTVGGPQYF

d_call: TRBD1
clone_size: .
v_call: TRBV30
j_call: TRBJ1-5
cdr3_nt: TGTGCCTGGAGTACGGGACAGGGGGATCAGCCCCAGCATTTT
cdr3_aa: CAWSTGQGDQPQHF

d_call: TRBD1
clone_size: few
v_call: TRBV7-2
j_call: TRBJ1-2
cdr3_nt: TGTGCCAGCAGCTTAGCCCTTCAGGGGGGCTATGGCTACACCTTC
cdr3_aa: CASSLALQGGYGYTF

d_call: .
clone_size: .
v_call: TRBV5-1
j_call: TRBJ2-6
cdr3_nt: TGCGCCAGCAGCTTGGGACAGTACTCTGGGGCCAACGTCCTGACTTTC
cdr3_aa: CASSLGQYSGANVLTF

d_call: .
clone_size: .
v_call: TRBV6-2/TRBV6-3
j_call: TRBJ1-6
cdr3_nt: TGTGCCAGCAGTTCGACAGCGAGGTCCTATAATTCACCCCTCCACTTT
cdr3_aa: CASSSTARSYNSPLHF

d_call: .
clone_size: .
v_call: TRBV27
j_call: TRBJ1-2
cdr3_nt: TGTGCCAGCAGTTCAGGGAACTATGGCTACACCTTC
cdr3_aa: CASSSGNYGYTF

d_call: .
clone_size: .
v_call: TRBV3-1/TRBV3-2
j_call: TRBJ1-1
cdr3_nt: TGTGCCAGCAGCTTTCAGGGGAACACTGAAGCTTTCTTT
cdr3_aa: CASSFQGNTEAFF

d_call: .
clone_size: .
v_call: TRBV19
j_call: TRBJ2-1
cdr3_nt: TGTGCCAGTAGTTCTCTAGGCCGAGCGGATCTTAATGAGCAGTTCTTC
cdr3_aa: CASSSLGRADLNEQFF

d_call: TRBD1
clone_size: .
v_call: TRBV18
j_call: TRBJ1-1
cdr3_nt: TGTGCCAGCTCACGGGACAGGGGAACTGAAGCTTTCTTT
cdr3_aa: CASSRDRGTEAFF

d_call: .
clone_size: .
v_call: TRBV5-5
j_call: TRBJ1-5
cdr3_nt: TGTGCCAGCAGCCTCAGGACGGGAGTCAATCAGCCCCAGCATTTT
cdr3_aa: CASSLRTGVNQPQHF

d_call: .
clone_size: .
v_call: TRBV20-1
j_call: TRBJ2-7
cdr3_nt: TGCAGTGCTAGAGATCAATACGAGCAGTACTTC
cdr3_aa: CSARDQYEQYF

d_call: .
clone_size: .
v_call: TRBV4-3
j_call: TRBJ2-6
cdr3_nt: TGCGCCAGCAGCCAGGAAATTGAGGCCCCTGGGGCCAACGTCCTGACTTTC
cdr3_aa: CASSQEIEAPGANVLTF

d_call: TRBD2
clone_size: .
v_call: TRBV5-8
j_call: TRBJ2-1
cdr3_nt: TGTGCCAGCAGGTTAATTGGACTAGCGCGATACAATGAGCAGTTCTTC
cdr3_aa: CASRLIGLARYNEQFF

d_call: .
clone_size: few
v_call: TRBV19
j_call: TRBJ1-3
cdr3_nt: TGTGCCAGTAAGGGAGATCGAAACACCATATATTTT
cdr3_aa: CASKGDRNTIYF

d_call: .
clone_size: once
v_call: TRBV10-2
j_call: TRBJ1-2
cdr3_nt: TGCGCCAGCAGTGAGTCCAGGGCCCCAAACTATGGCTACACCTTC
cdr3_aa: CASSESRAPNYGYTF

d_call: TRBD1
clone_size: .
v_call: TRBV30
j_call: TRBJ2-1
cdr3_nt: TGTGCCTGGAGGAAGGACAGGGCCACCTACAATGAGCAGTTCTTC
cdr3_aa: CAWRKDRATYNEQFF

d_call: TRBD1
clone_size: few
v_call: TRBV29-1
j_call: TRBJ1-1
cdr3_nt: TGCAGCGTTGAGGGACAGATGAACACTGAAGCTTTCTTT
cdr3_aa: CSVEGQMNTEAFF

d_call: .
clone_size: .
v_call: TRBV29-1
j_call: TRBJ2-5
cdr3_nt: TGCAGCGTTGAAAGGGGAAGGCAAGAGACCCAGTACTTC
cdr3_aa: CSVERGRQETQYF

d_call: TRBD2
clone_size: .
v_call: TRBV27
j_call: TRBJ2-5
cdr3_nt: TGTGCCAGCAGGGGTCGTAGCGGGAACCAAGAGACCCAGTACTTC
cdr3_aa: CASRGRSGNQETQYF

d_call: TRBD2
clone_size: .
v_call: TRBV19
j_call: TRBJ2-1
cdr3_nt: TGTGCCAGTAGACTAGCGGGAGTGGGTGAGCAGTTCTTC
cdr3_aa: CASRLAGVGEQFF

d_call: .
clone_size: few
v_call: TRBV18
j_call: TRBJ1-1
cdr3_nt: TGTGCCAGCTCACACGGACAGATTGAAGCTTTCTTT
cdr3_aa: CASSHGQIEAFF

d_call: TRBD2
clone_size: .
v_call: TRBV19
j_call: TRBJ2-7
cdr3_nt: TGTGCCAGTACCGGACTAGCGGGGGACTCCTACGAGCAGTACTTC
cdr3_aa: CASTGLAGDSYEQYF

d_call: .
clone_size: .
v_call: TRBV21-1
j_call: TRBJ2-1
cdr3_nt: TGTGCCAGCAGCGACCCCGGGACTTTCCTATACAATGAGCAGTTCTTC
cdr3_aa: CASSDPGTFLYNEQFF

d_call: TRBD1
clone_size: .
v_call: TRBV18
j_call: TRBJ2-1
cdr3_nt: TGTGCCAGCTCACAGACAGGGGATGGGGAGCAGTTCTTC
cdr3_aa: CASSQTGDGEQFF